This is a list of T cell receptor beta chains from one sample in a study of shared clonotypes between healthy human individuals. TCRdb's table, derived via immunoSEQ multiplex PCR, lists solely in-frame clones and lacks some. This sample has more than 900,000 clones, with about four fifths found just once. The sequenced sample consisted of memory CD4+ T cells from PBMCs. The receptors come from a man between 18 and 35 years old in good health. Some clones in this sample may be carry-over from other donors' samples. The CDR3 runs from the conserved cysteine through the conserved F or W. Each record gives: J gene, V gene, clone size, D gene, CDR3 DNA, CDR3 protein. The D gene is left open where the match is weak. Size is omitted from some rows. Given values are once, few, many or a class for expanded clones.

TRBJ2-7 TRBV5-1 many TRBD1 TGCGCCAGCAGCTTGGGATTAGTTCGACAGGGCGACGAGCAGTACTTC CASSLGLVRQGDEQYF
TRBJ2-2 TRBV19 NA NA TGTGCCAGTAGTGTCGGGAGCGCGAACACCGGGGAGCTGTTTTTT CASSVGSANTGELFF
TRBJ2-3 TRBV7-3 NA NA TGTGCCAGTAGGGGCAAGGGACTCGACACAGATACGCAGTATTTT CASRGKGLDTDTQYF
TRBJ2-5 TRBV19 NA TRBD1 TGTGCCAGTAGGAGGACAGGGGGCCAGGAGACCCAGTACTTC CASRRTGGQETQYF
TRBJ1-1 TRBV30 NA NA TGTGCCTGGAAGGGAGGGGTCAGCTCCGGTGCAGCTTTCTTT CAWKGGVSSGAAFF
TRBJ2-1 TRBV5-4 NA TRBD1 TGTGCCAGCAGCCCACAGGGGGGCTCCTACAATGAGCAGTTCTTC CASSPQGGSYNEQFF
TRBJ1-5 TRBV28 NA NA TGTGCCAGCAGCCCCGGGACAATTGGCAATCAGCCCCAGCATTTT CASSPGTIGNQPQHF
TRBJ1-4 TRBV5-4 NA TRBD1 TGTGCCAGCAGCTTGGGGGGGACAGCGGAAAAACTGTTTTTT CASSLGGTAEKLFF
TRBJ2-7 TRBV5-1 NA TRBD2 TGCGCCAGCAGCCCGAGGACTAGCGGGCCCTACGAGCAGTACTTC CASSPRTSGPYEQYF
TRBJ2-3 TRBV10-3 NA TRBD2 TGTGCCATCAGCGAAGGACTAGCGGGAGTCACAGATACGCAGTATTTT CAISEGLAGVTDTQYF
TRBJ1-1 TRBV27 many NA TGTGCCAGCAGTTTAGCGGGGGGCCGGGACACTGAAGCTTTCTTT CASSLAGGRDTEAFF